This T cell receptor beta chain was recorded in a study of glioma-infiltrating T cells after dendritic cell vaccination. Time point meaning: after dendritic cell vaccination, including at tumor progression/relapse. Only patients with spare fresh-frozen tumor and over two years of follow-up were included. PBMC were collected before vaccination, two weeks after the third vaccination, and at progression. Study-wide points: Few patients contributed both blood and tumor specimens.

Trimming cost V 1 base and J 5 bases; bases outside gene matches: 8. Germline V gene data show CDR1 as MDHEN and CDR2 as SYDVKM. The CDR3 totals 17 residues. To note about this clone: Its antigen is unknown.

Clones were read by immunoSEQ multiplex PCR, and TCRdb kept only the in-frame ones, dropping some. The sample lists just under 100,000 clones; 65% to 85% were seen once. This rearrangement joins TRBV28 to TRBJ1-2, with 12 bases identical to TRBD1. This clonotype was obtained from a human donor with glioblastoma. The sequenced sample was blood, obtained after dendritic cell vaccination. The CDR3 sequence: CASSLSEGDRGRYGYTF. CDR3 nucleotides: TGTGCCAGCAGTTTATCCGAGGGGGACAGGGGGCGATATGGCTACACCTTC.